This T cell receptor (beta chain) came from a study of T cell changes during pregnancy in multiple sclerosis. TCRdb's table, derived via immunoSEQ multiplex PCR, lists solely in-frame clones and lacks some. Among 50,000 to 65,000 clones listed, approximately 91% were seen once. The junction had 10 bases not matched to a gene; V was cut back by 7 bases and J by 7 bases. Per germline, CDR1 LNHDA and CDR2 SQIVND (reference sequence). The CDR3 is 15 amino acids. This sequence was found in a female donor with multiple sclerosis, enrolled in a pregnancy study. The chain is built from TRBV19 and TRBJ2-7; 13 nucleotides align to TRBD2. This sample comprised CD4+ T cells from peripheral blood mononuclear cells, obtained in the first trimester of pregnancy. In DNA, the CDR3 is TGTGCCAGTACCCAGGGACTAGCGGGGACTGGAGAGCAGTACTTC. Residues: CASTQGLAGTGEQYF.